The 10 T cell receptor beta chains reported below all come from one sample, sequenced in a study of monozygotic twins with inflammatory bowel disease. TCRdb reprocessed the 5' RACE reads and keeps a single row for each CDR3 protein, giving no DNA. This sample contains some 200,000 distinct CDR3 sequences. The specimen was blood. The receptors here all came from a human donor with ulcerative colitis or Crohn's disease, or a healthy co-twin of an affected twin (not recorded which).

The J gene is TRBJ2-5, the V gene TRBV6-5. Looked up from germline, CDR1 is MNHEY and CDR2 is SVGAGI. The CDR3 runs to 11 residues. The CDR3 spells CASSYDETQYF.

The J gene is TRBJ1-1, the V gene TRBV20-1. The CDR3 runs to 12 residues. Germline CDR1 reads DFQATT; CDR2 reads SNEGSKA (reference sequence). The CDR3 here is CSARGMTDEAFF.

V gene TRBV6-6 combines with J gene TRBJ1-2; TCRdb proposes TRBD1, but this gene call is untestable without DNA. Germline V CDR1 and CDR2: MNHNY, SVGAGI (reference sequence). This CDR3 spans 13 amino acids. The CDR3 region is CASAPGRSVGYTF.

The rearrangement links TRBV5-5 to TRBJ2-7. Per germline, CDR1 SGHKS and CDR2 YYEKEE (reference sequence). This CDR3 spans 12 amino acids. CDR3 sequence: CASSSVGYEQYF.

The chain employs TRBV7-2 and TRBJ1-3; TCRdb calls TRBD1, which cannot be checked without DNA. The CDR3 spans 15 residues. Germline assignment: CDR1 SGHTA and CDR2 FQGNSA. CDR3 sequence reads: CASSALGQRETTIYF.

The chain is built from TRBV7-8 and TRBJ2-5; TCRdb calls TRBD2, which cannot be checked without DNA. The CDR3 is made up of 14 amino acids. Germline V gene data show CDR1 as SGHVS and CDR2 as FQNEAQ. CDR3 protein: CASSLDPSGETQYF.

The rearrangement uses TRBV20-1 and TRBJ2-2; without DNA, the TCRdb call of TRBD1 cannot be checked. This CDR3 comprises 11 residues. Germline CDR1 reads DFQATT; CDR2 reads SNEGSKA (reference sequence). CDR3 residues: CSAPLAGELFF.

The rearrangement links TRBV15 to TRBJ2-7. CDR3 length: 14 residues. Germline V gene lookup returns CDR1 LNHNV and CDR2 YYDKDF (reference sequence). This CDR3 reads CATSKALEASEQYF.

J is TRBJ2-7 and V is TRBV7-9; TCRdb lists TRBD1, though no DNA is available to test this call. This CDR3 has 14 amino acids. Per the germline V gene, CDR1 is SEHNR and CDR2 is FQNEAQ (reference sequence). CDR3: CASSRGQTDYEQYF.

The chain uses TRBV6-1 and TRBJ1-6; TCRdb returns TRBD1, unconfirmable since there is no DNA. Germline values: CDR1 MNHNS, CDR2 SASEGT. This CDR3 has 13 residues. The CDR3 region is CASYRGGNSPLHF.